These 31 T cell receptor beta chains came from one sample sequenced in a study of early T cells in non-severe SARS-CoV-2 infection. MiXCR, run by TCRdb on the 5' RACE reads, gives a single entry per CDR3 protein. Among around 30,000 distinct CDR3 sequences, around 9% were seen once, and the ten largest hold 13%. Sequencing input: whole blood. The receptors here all came from an adult who was a healthcare worker with PCR-confirmed SARS-CoV-2 infection or an uninfected control (not recorded which).

This clonotype has at least ten counts. The chain is built from TRBV19 and TRBJ2-2; 8 nucleotides align to TRBD2. Per the germline V gene, CDR1 is LNHDA and CDR2 is SQIVND (reference sequence). The CDR3 contains 16 residues. V was clipped by 3 bases and J by 1 base; unmatched bases: 4. Here the CDR3 DNA reads TGTGCCAGTAGTATGTCCCGGGGGGGGAACACCGGGGAGCTGTTTTTT. This gives the protein CASSMSRGGNTGELFF.

This clonotype was seen repeatedly, ten times or more. The chain recombines TRBV7-9 with TRBJ1-1; perhaps TRBD1 as D (6 bases). V shed 1 base and J shed 4 bases, with 13 bases lying between them. Germline-derived CDR1 and CDR2 are SEHNR and FQNEAQ (reference sequence). CDR3 length equals 15 residues. The CDR3 DNA follows: TGTGCCAGCAGCTTAGGGTGGGACATACTCACTGAAGCTTTCTTT. This encodes CASSLGWDILTEAFF.

The rearrangement links TRBV7-2 to TRBJ2-1; 10 bases agree with TRBD1. The CDR3 is 15 residues long. Germline lookup yields CDR1 SGHTA and CDR2 FQGNSA. Trimming at V came to 5 bases and at J to 4 bases, leaving 5 bases not matched to a gene. CDR3 in DNA: TGTGCCAGCAGCCCGGACAGGGGGACTTACAATGAGCAGTTCTTC. It translates to CASSPDRGTYNEQFF.

CDR3: CASSPLLDRGSYNSPLHF. The CDR3 DNA reads as TGTGCCAGCTCACCACTCCTCGACAGGGGCTCCTATAATTCACCCCTCCACTTT. The chain recombines TRBV18 with TRBJ1-6; 8 positions agree with TRBD1. The CDR3 length is 18 residues. CDR1 is KGHSH, CDR2 LQKENI, per germline. Trimming removed 1 base from V and 0 bases from J; junction bases left unmatched: 5.

By sample fraction, this clonotype is medium-sized. Written as DNA, the CDR3 is TGTGCCAGCAGTTTAAAGGGTATCGGCAATCAGCCCCAGCATTTT. Residues: CASSLKGIGNQPQHF. The V and J genes are TRBV12-3 or TRBV12-4 and TRBJ1-5; D remains unclear. Trimming removed 2 bases from V and 2 bases from J, with 10 bases in between. The CDR3 runs to 15 residues.

This clonotype was picked up many times. The rearrangement links TRBV7-3 to TRBJ2-1; D may be TRBD1 or TRBD2 (5 bases each). Germline CDR1 reads SGHTA; CDR2 reads FQGTGA. V lost 5 bases and J 10 bases, leaving 21 bases between the germline ends. The CDR3 is made up of 15 amino acids. Written as DNA, the CDR3 is TGTGCCAGCAGCAGAGGGGCAGGGTGGACTGGGGAGCAGTTCTTC. This gives the protein CASSRGAGWTGEQFF.

The chain is built from TRBV7-9 and TRBJ2-1; TRBD1 aligns across 7 bases. Unmatched junction bases numbered 11, after V lost 0 bases and J lost 6 bases. The CDR3 sequence is 17 residues long. Germline V gene sequence: CDR1 SEHNR, CDR2 FQNEAQ (reference sequence). CDR3 sequence: CASSLATGTVSGNEQFF. The CDR3 DNA reads as TGTGCCAGCAGCTTAGCGACCGGGACAGTCTCAGGCAATGAGCAGTTCTTC.

This clonotype was counted between two and nine times. The chain links TRBV6-1 to TRBJ2-5; 11 bases agree with TRBD2. V lost 10 bases, J lost 9 bases, and 13 bases stayed unmatched. This CDR3 is built from 14 residues. Germline lookup yields CDR1 MNHNS and CDR2 SASEGT. In DNA form, the CDR3 reads TGTGCCACGACTAGCGGGGACCTGATGGGGGCCCAGTACTTC. Translation gives CATTSGDLMGAQYF.

Remarks on this clonotype: Just one base apart from a much larger clone, this may be a read error. The chain links TRBV19 to TRBJ2-3; D is perhaps TRBD2 (6 bases). The CDR3 loop spans 15 amino acids. Germline-derived CDR1 and CDR2 are LNHDA and SQIVND (reference sequence). CDR3 sequence reads: CVSTWGVREKDTQYF. The CDR3 nucleotides read TGTGTCAGCACCTGGGGGGTAAGGGAAAAAGATACGCAGTATTTT.

At least ten counts were recorded for this clonotype. J is TRBJ1-2 and V is TRBV18; 7 bases agree with TRBD1. V gave up 0 bases and J gave up 2 bases; unmatched junction bases: 3. This CDR3 has 15 residues. Looked up from germline, CDR1 is KGHSH and CDR2 is LQKENI. The CDR3 DNA is TGTGCCAGCTCACCACCGGGACAGCTCAACTATGGCTACACCTTC. Translating it yields CASSPPGQLNYGYTF.

This clonotype was seen many times. The chain carries TRBV20-1 and TRBJ1-5; 9 bases line up with TRBD1. Trimming at V came to 4 bases and at J to 0 bases, leaving 19 bases not matched to a gene. Per germline, CDR1 DFQATT and CDR2 SNEGSKA (reference sequence). The CDR3 is made up of 20 amino acids. CDR3 sequence reads: CSAKPYRGQPYGDSNQPQHF. CDR3 DNA: TGCAGTGCTAAGCCTTACAGGGGGCAGCCCTACGGGGATAGCAATCAGCCCCAGCATTTT.

This clonotype was seen a few times. CDR3 region: CASSLGLRTGNEKLFF. Here the CDR3 DNA reads TGCGCCAGCAGCTTGGGGCTTCGCACGGGGAATGAAAAACTGTTTTTT. The gene calls are TRBV5-1 and TRBJ1-4; no firm D call. V lost 0 bases and J lost 5, with 14 bases in between. Germline-derived CDR1 and CDR2 are SGHRS and YFSETQ. The CDR3 covers 16 residues.

This clonotype was seen at least ten times. This rearrangement joins TRBV29-1 to TRBJ2-1, with D uncertain. Germline V gene lookup returns CDR1 SQVTM and CDR2 ANQGSEA. The ends were cut back, 8 bases at V and 0 bases at J, with 11 bases in the middle. This CDR3 contains 13 residues. This chain's CDR3 is CSSRTGSYNEQFF. Written as DNA, the CDR3 is TGCAGCTCCAGGACGGGCTCCTACAATGAGCAGTTCTTC.

This clonotype was seen ten or more times. This chain uses TRBV28 with TRBJ2-7; 7 bases fit TRBD1. The CDR3 loop spans 18 amino acids. Germline V gene lookup returns CDR1 MDHEN and CDR2 SYDVKM. V shed 6 bases, J shed 3 bases, and the junction held 20 bases outside the gene matches. CDR3 sequence reads: CASSPSIGLGTALYEQYF. The DNA of the CDR3 is TGTGCCAGCAGCCCCAGCATAGGGTTGGGGACAGCCCTCTACGAGCAGTACTTC.

This clonotype occurred a few times. The CDR3 reads CASKEPQHF. Here the CDR3 DNA reads TGTGCCAGCAAGGAGCCCCAGCATTTT. This chain links TRBV6-5 with TRBJ1-5, with D hard to call. The germline V and J ends were trimmed by 7 bases and 8 bases, with 3 bases remaining between them. Germline V gene data show CDR1 as MNHEY and CDR2 as SVGAGI. The CDR3 covers 9 residues.

V usage is TRBV7-9 and J usage is TRBJ2-1, with 10 bases identical to TRBD1. Trimming cost V 4 bases and J 10 bases; bases outside gene matches: 10. The germline CDR1 and CDR2 sequences are SEHNR and FQNEAQ (reference sequence). The CDR3 loop spans 15 amino acids. CDR3 coding DNA: TGTGCCAGCAGCTACCGGACAGGGGGAACAGGCGAGCAGTTCTTC. It translates to CASSYRTGGTGEQFF.

The V and J genes are TRBV29-1 and TRBJ2-3; D remains ambiguous. The CDR3 sequence is 12 residues long. The V end was cut by 4 bases, the J end by 6 bases, with 11 bases between. CDR1 and CDR2 from the germline V gene are SQVTM and ANQGSEA. The CDR3 sequence is CSVAPSGDTQYF. CDR3 nucleotide sequence: TGCAGCGTTGCCCCATCTGGTGATACGCAGTATTTT.

This clonotype was counted a few times. V gene TRBV5-1 combines with J gene TRBJ2-3; D unclear. Germline V gives CDR1 SGHRS, CDR2 YFSETQ. V lost 4 bases and J lost 1, with 16 bases in between. This CDR3 is 16 amino acids long. The CDR3 DNA reads TGCGCCAGCAGCCCCCGCTTGGACGGGCGCACAGATACGCAGTATTTT. Amino acid sequence: CASSPRLDGRTDTQYF.

Points on this clonotype: A single base separates this from a much larger clone, so it may be a read error. This chain joins TRBV20-1 and TRBJ2-1, with TRBD2 matching over 8 bases. The length of the CDR3 is 15 residues. Germline CDR1 reads DFQATT; CDR2 reads SNEGSKA (reference sequence). CDR3 coding DNA: TGCAGTACTAGACCGTTTAGCGGGGTACACAATGAGCAGTTCTTC. Amino acid sequence: CSTRPFSGVHNEQFF.

This clonotype was picked up many times. This rearrangement joins TRBV20-1 to TRBJ1-1; TRBD1 matches at 7 bases. J was trimmed by 1 base and V by 3 bases; bases with no gene match: 14. Germline loops: CDR1 DFQATT, CDR2 SNEGSKA (reference sequence). There are 17 residues in the CDR3. The CDR3 region is CSARGDSYPLTNTEAFF. DNA for the CDR3: TGCAGTGCTAGGGGGGACAGCTATCCGCTAACGAACACTGAAGCTTTCTTT.

The genes are TRBV20-1 and TRBJ1-1; D gene unclear. The V gene lost 3 bases and the J gene lost 1 base, with 18 bases spanning the gap. Germline V CDR1 and CDR2: DFQATT, SNEGSKA (reference sequence). CDR3 length: 16 amino acids. The CDR3 reads CSASKRPLGPNTEAFF. DNA of the CDR3: TGCAGTGCTAGTAAAAGGCCTCTAGGTCCGAACACTGAAGCTTTCTTT.

The J gene is TRBJ1-1, the V gene TRBV4-3; 8 bases agree with TRBD1. The trim removed 3 bases at V and 4 bases at J, leaving 7 bases unmatched. This CDR3 comprises 15 residues. Germline V CDR1 and CDR2: LGHNA, YSLEER. The DNA of the CDR3 is TGCGCCAGCAGCCACCCCGACAGGGGAAGCACTGAAGCTTTCTTT. The encoded protein is CASSHPDRGSTEAFF.

The chain combines TRBV9 with TRBJ2-1; D may be TRBD2 (5 bases). The V gene's germline CDR1 is SGDLS and CDR2 YYNGEE. CDR3 length equals 15 residues. Trimming took 0 bases from V and 10 from J, leaving 17 bases between them. The DNA of the CDR3 is TGTGCCAGCAGCGTAGACCTAGCCCCGCACACGGAGCAGTTCTTC. It encodes CASSVDLAPHTEQFF.

This clonotype was recorded at least ten times. V and J are TRBV6-5 and TRBJ1-2; D is uncertain. V was shortened by 5 bases and J by 5 bases, with 15 bases between the two germline ends. The CDR3 totals 14 residues. Per germline, CDR1 MNHEY and CDR2 SVGAGI. CDR3 bases: TGTGCCAGCAGTCCTGAATGGCGGAGATATGGCTACACCTTC. This encodes CASSPEWRRYGYTF.

Many counts were recorded for this clonotype. The V and J genes are TRBV7-2 and TRBJ2-7; 8 positions agree with TRBD1. This CDR3 is built from 16 residues. Trimming at V came to 1 base and at J to 4 bases, leaving 9 bases not matched to a gene. Germline V gene sequence: CDR1 SGHTA, CDR2 FQGNSA. The DNA for the CDR3 is TGTGCCAGCAGCTTAGGGCCCGGACAGGGTCAATACGAGCAGTACTTC. This sequence encodes CASSLGPGQGQYEQYF.

This clonotype was observed at least ten times. The chain employs TRBV27 and TRBJ2-5; the D is unclear. Germline-derived CDR1 and CDR2 are MNHEY and SMNVEV (reference sequence). V lost 4 bases and J lost 5, with 11 bases in between. CDR3 length equals 13 residues. This CDR3 is CASSSPPRETQYF. The CDR3 region has the DNA TGTGCCAGCAGTTCCCCCCCGAGGGAGACCCAGTACTTC.

V gene TRBV15 combines with J gene TRBJ2-5, with no clear D. The CDR3 is 15 residues long. Germline assignment: CDR1 LNHNV and CDR2 YYDKDF (reference sequence). V was trimmed by 0 bases and J by 2 bases, leaving 10 bases between them. CDR3 coding DNA: TGTGCCACCAGCAGAGATTATGAAGGTCAAGAGACCCAGTACTTC. Residues: CATSRDYEGQETQYF.

This clonotype was counted ten times or more. The rearrangement joins TRBV7-2 to TRBJ2-7, with 7 bases that match TRBD1. In germline, CDR1 is SGHTA, CDR2 FQGNSA. The CDR3 length is 14 residues. V dropped 4 bases and J dropped 3; count of bases not matched to a gene: 6. The CDR3 DNA reads TGTGCCAGCAGCTCCCATGGGACAGTCTACGAGCAGTACTTC. Encoded protein: CASSSHGTVYEQYF.

This clonotype was counted a few times. J is TRBJ1-1 and V is TRBV11-2, with D perhaps matching TRBD1 (6 bases). Trimming removed 6 bases at V and 3 bases at J, with 11 bases between. Germline V gene sequence: CDR1 SGHAT, CDR2 FQNNGV. The CDR3 has 13 residues. CDR3 residues: CASSRGGDTEAFF. CDR3 DNA: TGTGCCAGCAGTCGAGGGGGAGACACTGAAGCTTTCTTT.

This clonotype occurred many times. The chain employs TRBV11-1 and TRBJ1-1; TRBD1 is a possible D gene (6 bases). Deletions cut 5 bases from V and 6 bases from J, with 10 bases between. This CDR3 region has 12 residues. Germline V lookup: CDR1 SGHAT, CDR2 FQDESV (reference sequence). CDR3 region: CASSHGGAEAFF. The CDR3 nucleotides read TGTGCCAGCAGCCACGGGGGCGCTGAAGCTTTCTTT.

At least ten counts were recorded for this clonotype. CDR3 sequence reads: CAIEREPLGSYEQYF. The CDR3 DNA sequence: TGTGCCATCGAACGCGAGCCCCTGGGATCCTACGAGCAGTACTTC. The J gene is TRBJ2-7, the V gene TRBV10-3; D uncertain. The CDR3 loop spans 15 amino acids. The germline CDR1 and CDR2 sequences are ENHRY and SYGVKD. Trimming took 8 bases from V and 1 from J, leaving 18 bases between them.